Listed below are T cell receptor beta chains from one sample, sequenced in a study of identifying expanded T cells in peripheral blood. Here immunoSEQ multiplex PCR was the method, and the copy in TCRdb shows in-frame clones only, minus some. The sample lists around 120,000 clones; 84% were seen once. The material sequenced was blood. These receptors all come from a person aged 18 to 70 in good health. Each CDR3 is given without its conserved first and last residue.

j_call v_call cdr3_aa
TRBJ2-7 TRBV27 ASSFGTAQQY
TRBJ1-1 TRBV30 AGPGPSPGEAF
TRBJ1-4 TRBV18 ASSPMGPRATNEKLF
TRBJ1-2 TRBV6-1 ASSNYF
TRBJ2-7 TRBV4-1 ASSQDSQYEQY
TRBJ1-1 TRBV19 ASSIGGFREAF
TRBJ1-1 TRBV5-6 ASSLGGPNTEAF
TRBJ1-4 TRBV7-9 ASSLELSNEKLF
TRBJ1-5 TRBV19 ASTEGGFNQPQH
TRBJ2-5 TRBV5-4 ASGTRGETQY
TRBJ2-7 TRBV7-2 ASSLAPVIGEQY
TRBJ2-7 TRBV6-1 ASSEGGFSPYEQY
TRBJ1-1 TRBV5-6 ASSFAGTEAF
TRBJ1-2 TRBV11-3 ASSKGGQGERGYT
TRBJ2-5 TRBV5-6 ASSPGTVQETQY
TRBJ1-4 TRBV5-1 ASSLAPGSYEKLF
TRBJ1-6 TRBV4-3 ASSQHHGGGNSPLH
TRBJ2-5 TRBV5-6 ASSLLETQY